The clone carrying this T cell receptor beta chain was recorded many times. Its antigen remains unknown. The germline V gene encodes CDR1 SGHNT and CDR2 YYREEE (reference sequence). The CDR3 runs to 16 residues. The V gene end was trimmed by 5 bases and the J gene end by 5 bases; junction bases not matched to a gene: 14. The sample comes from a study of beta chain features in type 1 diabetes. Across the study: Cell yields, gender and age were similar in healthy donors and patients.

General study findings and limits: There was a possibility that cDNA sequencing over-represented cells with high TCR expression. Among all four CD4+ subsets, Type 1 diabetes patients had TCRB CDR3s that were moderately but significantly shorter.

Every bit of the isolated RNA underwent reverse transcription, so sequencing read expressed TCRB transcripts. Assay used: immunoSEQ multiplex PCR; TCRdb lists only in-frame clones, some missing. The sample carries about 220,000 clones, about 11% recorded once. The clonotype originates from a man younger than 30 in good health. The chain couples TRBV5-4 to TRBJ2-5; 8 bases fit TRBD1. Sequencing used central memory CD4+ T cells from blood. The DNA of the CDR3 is TGTGCCAGCAGGCTCGGACAGGGAAGTGTTTCGGAGACCCAGTACTTC. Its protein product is CASRLGQGSVSETQYF.